One and the same sample provided the 8 T cell receptor beta chains below, sequenced in a study of blood T cells in healthy people across ages. A second PCR of 7 to 11 cycles used a sample-barcoded 5' primer and a J-beta primer mix. TCRdb re-called the 5' RACE reads through MiXCR, storing one row per CDR3 protein. The sample records roughly 730,000 distinct CDR3 sequences, more than 50% being singletons. The sample consisted of blood. Receptors were obtained from a man in his forties or fifties in good health.

This clonotype was seen more than once but under ten times. The rearrangement uses TRBV4-2 and TRBJ2-3; 12 bases map to TRBD2. The CDR3 totals 18 residues. Unmatched junction bases numbered 9, after V lost 1 base and J lost 4 bases. Germline CDR1 reads LGHNA; CDR2 reads YNFKEQ. The CDR3 nucleotides read TGTGCCAGCAGCCAAGCCGGGAAACTAGCGGGGGGTCCAGATACGCAGTATTTT. As protein: CASSQAGKLAGGPDTQYF.

V and J are TRBV12-3 or TRBV12-4 and TRBJ2-7, with 9 nucleotides matching TRBD2. This CDR3 contains 14 residues. Trimming took 6 bases from V and 3 from J; bases not matched to a gene: 6. The CDR3 bases are TGTGCCAGCAGAAATAGCGGGAGAGGCTACGAGCAGTACTTC. It is translated as CASRNSGRGYEQYF.

The chain links TRBV2 to TRBJ2-3, with TRBD2 matching 7 bases. Trimming cost V 4 bases and J 6 bases; bases outside gene matches: 10. In germline, CDR1 is SNHLY, CDR2 FYNNEI. This CDR3 has 15 residues. As DNA, the CDR3 is TGTGCCAGCAGTGGCCAAGCGGGGCACCGTGATACGCAGTATTTT. Its protein product is CASSGQAGHRDTQYF.

This chain connects TRBV20-1 to TRBJ2-1, with 9 bases matching TRBD2. This CDR3 has 13 amino acids. Trimming took 8 bases from V and 10 from J; bases not matched to a gene: 12. CDR1 and CDR2 (germline): DFQATT, SNEGSKA (reference sequence). This CDR3 is CSTKTSGRYEQFF. For the CDR3, the DNA is TGCAGTACTAAGACTAGCGGCCGCTACGAGCAGTTCTTC.

The gene calls are TRBV13 and TRBJ2-7, with a weak D call TRBD1 (6 bases). CDR3 size: 17 residues. CDR1 and CDR2 (germline): PRHDT, FYEKMQ (reference sequence). Trimming took off 0 bases at V and 0 bases at J, with 15 bases between the two ends. CDR3 in DNA: TGTGCCAGCAGCTTAGGGGGGTGGGGGACACTCTCCTACGAGCAGTACTTC. It specifies CASSLGGWGTLSYEQYF.

This clonotype has only a few counts. The chain employs TRBV25-1 and TRBJ1-1; maybe TRBD1 (5 bases). Trimming shortened V by 4 bases and J by 5 bases, and 11 bases separated the two germline ends. Germline lookup yields CDR1 MGHDK and CDR2 SYGVNS. The CDR3 has 13 amino acids. The CDR3 region has the DNA TGTGCCAGCAGTGTATGGGGGAGTACTGAAGCTTTCTTT. It specifies CASSVWGSTEAFF.

The chain employs TRBV28 and TRBJ2-3; D call uncertain. V shed 3 bases and J shed 4 bases, with 14 bases lying between them. CDR3 length: 15 amino acids. The germline V gene encodes CDR1 MDHEN and CDR2 SYDVKM. The CDR3 loop reads CASSLLLRLSDTQYF. The CDR3 coding sequence is TGTGCCAGCAGTTTGTTGCTCCGCCTGTCAGATACGCAGTATTTT. The full variable domain, completed using reference TRBV28 and TRBJ2-3, is DVKVTQSSRYLVKRTGEKVFLECVQDMDHENMFWYRQDPGLGLRLIYFSYDVKMKEKGDIPEGYSVSREKKERFSLILESASTNQTSMYLCASSLLLRLSDTQYFGPGTRLTVL.

This clonotype was seen more than once but under ten times. V is TRBV7-2 and J is TRBJ1-6, with a possible D match to TRBD1 (5 bases). The V and J ends lost 2 bases and 3 bases respectively, with 14 bases between them. The CDR3 has 17 residues. CDR1 and CDR2 (germline): SGHTA, FQGNSA. The CDR3 protein is CASSLLSGTLYNSPLHF. CDR3 DNA sequence: TGTGCCAGCAGCTTACTCTCAGGGACCCTCTATAATTCACCCCTCCACTTT.